These 6 T cell receptor beta chains were all obtained from the same sample, sequenced in a study of early T cells in non-severe SARS-CoV-2 infection. In TCRdb, the 5' RACE reads were re-called with MiXCR into one record per CDR3 protein. The sample includes approximately 20,000 distinct CDR3 sequences, 4% of them seen just once. The source material was whole blood. Receptor source: an adult who was a healthcare worker with PCR-confirmed SARS-CoV-2 infection or an uninfected control (not recorded which).

The chain employs TRBV3-1 and TRBJ2-7; no reliable D call. V was cut by 5 bases and J by 0 bases, with 8 bases left in between. Germline V gives CDR1 LGHDT, CDR2 YNNKEL (reference sequence). The CDR3 covers 13 residues. In DNA, the CDR3 is TGTGCCAGCAGCTCGACTTTCTCCTACGAGCAGTACTTC. Encoded protein: CASSSTFSYEQYF.

This clonotype is medium-sized within its sample. The chain is built from TRBV5-1 and TRBJ2-7, with D perhaps matching TRBD1 (6 bases). The CDR3 extends over 15 amino acids. Trimming left V 2 bases short and J 0 bases short, with 12 bases between. Germline CDR1 and CDR2: SGHRS and YFSETQ. The CDR3 sequence is CASSFPRDNSYEQYF. The CDR3 DNA is TGCGCCAGCAGCTTTCCCCGGGACAACTCCTACGAGCAGTACTTC.

This clonotype was detected ten times or more. V usage is TRBV5-1 and J usage is TRBJ2-3; D is unclear. Between the trimmed V and J ends, which lost 0 bases and 1 base, there was a span of 6 bases. The CDR3 runs to 14 residues. Germline CDR1 and CDR2: SGHRS and YFSETQ. The CDR3, as DNA: TGCGCCAGCAGCTTGGAGGTCCGCACAGATACGCAGTATTTT. It encodes CASSLEVRTDTQYF.

V is TRBV15 and J is TRBJ1-2; D unclear. The CDR3 runs to 16 residues. Germline assignment: CDR1 LNHNV and CDR2 YYDKDF (reference sequence). The V end lost 4 bases, the J end lost 2 bases, and 17 bases lay between the germline ends. The CDR3 DNA reads TGTGCCACCAGCACGGCGAACCCTCAGCGCAACTATGGCTACACCTTC. It translates to CATSTANPQRNYGYTF. The full variable domain, with the rest looked up from reference TRBV15 and TRBJ1-2, is DAMVIQNPRYQVTQFGKPVTLSCSQTLNHNVMYWYQQKSSQAPKLLFHYYDKDFNNEADTPDNFQSRRPNTSFCFLDIRSPGLGDTAMYLCATSTANPQRNYGYTFGSGTRLTVV.

This clonotype has a count of ten or more. DNA of the CDR3: TGTGCCAGCAGCTTACGGGGTTCCTACAATGAGCAGTTCTTC. Translating gives CASSLRGSYNEQFF. The V and J genes are TRBV11-2 and TRBJ2-1; tentative D call: TRBD2 (5 bases). With 2 bases removed from V and 1 base from J, the gap between germline ends came to 6 bases. There are 14 residues in the CDR3. Germline loops: CDR1 SGHAT, CDR2 FQNNGV.

This clonotype occurred many times. The chain uses TRBV6-2 or TRBV6-3 and TRBJ1-5; the D is unclear. The CDR3 extends over 13 amino acids. Trimming cost V 5 bases and J 5 bases, with 10 bases left between them. Germline loops: CDR1 MNHEY, CDR2 SVGEGT. The CDR3 DNA is TGTGCCAGCAGTCCGCCCGGATATCAGCCCCAGCATTTT. Encoded protein: CASSPPGYQPQHF.